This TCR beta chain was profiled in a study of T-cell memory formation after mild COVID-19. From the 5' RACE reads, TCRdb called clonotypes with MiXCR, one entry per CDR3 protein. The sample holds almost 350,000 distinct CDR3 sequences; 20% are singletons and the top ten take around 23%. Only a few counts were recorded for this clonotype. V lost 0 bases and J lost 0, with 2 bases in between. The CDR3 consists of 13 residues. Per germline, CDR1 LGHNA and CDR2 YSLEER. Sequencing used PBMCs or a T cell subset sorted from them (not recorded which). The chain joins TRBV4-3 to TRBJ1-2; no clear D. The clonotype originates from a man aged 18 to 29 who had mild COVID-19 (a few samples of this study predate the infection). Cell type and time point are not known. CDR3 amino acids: CASSQDPNYGYTF. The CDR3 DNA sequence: TGCGCCAGCAGCCAAGATCCTAACTATGGCTACACCTTC.